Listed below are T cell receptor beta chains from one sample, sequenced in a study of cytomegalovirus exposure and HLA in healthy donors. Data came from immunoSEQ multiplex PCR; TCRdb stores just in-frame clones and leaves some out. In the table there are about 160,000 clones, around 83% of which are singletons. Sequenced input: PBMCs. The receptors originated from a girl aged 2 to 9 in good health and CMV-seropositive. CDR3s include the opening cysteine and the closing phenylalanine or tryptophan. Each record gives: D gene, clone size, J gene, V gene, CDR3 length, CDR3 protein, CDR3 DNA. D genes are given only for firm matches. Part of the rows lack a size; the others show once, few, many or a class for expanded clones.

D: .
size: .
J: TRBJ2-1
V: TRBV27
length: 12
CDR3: CASSEQVGEQFF
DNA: TGTGCCAGCAGTGAACAGGTGGGTGAGCAGTTCTTC

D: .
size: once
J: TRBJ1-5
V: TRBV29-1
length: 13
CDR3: CSVSEDRYQPQHF
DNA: TGCAGCGTCAGTGAAGACAGATATCAGCCCCAGCATTTT

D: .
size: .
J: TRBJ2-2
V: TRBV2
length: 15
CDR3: CAIQTSTSNTGELFF
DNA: TGTGCCATTCAAACGTCGACTTCGAACACCGGGGAGCTGTTTTTT

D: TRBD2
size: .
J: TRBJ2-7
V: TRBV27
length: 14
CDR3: CASSVGLALNEQYF
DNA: TGTGCCAGCAGCGTGGGACTAGCCCTAAACGAGCAGTACTTC

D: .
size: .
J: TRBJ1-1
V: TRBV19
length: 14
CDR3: CASSPRREDTEAFF
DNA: TGTGCCAGTAGTCCTCGCAGGGAGGACACTGAAGCTTTCTTT

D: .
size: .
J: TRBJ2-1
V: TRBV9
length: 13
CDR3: CASSFGGTNEQFF
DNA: TGTGCCAGCAGCTTTGGCGGGACCAATGAGCAGTTCTTC

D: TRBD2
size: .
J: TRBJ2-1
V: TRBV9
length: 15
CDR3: CASSASGGSYNEQFF
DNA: TGTGCCAGCAGCGCTAGCGGGGGTTCCTACAATGAGCAGTTCTTC

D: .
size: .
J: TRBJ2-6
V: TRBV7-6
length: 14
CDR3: CASSSPFGANVLTF
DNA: TGTGCCAGCAGCTCTCCCTTTGGGGCCAACGTCCTGACTTTC

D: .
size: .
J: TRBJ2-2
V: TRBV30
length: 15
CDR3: CAWSVPDGSHRELFF
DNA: TGTGCCTGGAGTGTACCGGACGGGAGCCACCGGGAGCTGTTTTTT

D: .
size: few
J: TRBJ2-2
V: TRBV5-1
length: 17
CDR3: CASSWRGDSELFGELFF
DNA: TGCGCCAGCAGCTGGAGGGGTGACAGCGAATTATTCGGGGAGCTGTTTTTT

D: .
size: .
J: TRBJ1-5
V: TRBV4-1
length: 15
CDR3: CASSQPGHYNQPQHF
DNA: TGCGCCAGCAGCCAACCGGGACACTATAATCAGCCCCAGCATTTT